This T cell receptor beta chain was observed in a study of T cell responses to AZD1222 COVID-19 vaccine. In germline, CDR1 is LGHDT, CDR2 YNNKEL (reference sequence). The CDR3 extends over 15 amino acids. The J segment lost 0 bases and the V segment lost 2 bases, leaving 4 bases of the junction unmatched. Worth noting for this clone: Its specificity is not known.

Study results and limitations: There were mostly white British donors and more females than males, and clonal diversity was possibly underestimated.

Using immunoSEQ multiplex PCR, the repertoire was profiled, and TCRdb retains in-frame clones only, with some absent. The sample includes tens of thousands of clones, roughly 93% of them seen just once. The TCR sequence derives from an adult in good health. Material: peripheral blood, obtained on day 0 of AZD1222 vaccination. The chain carries TRBV3-1 (or the pseudogene TRBV3-2) and TRBJ2-7; 7 bases are shared with TRBD2. CDR3 protein: CASSQHSSGSYEQYF. The CDR3 nucleotides are TGTGCCAGCAGCCAACACTCTAGCGGCTCCTACGAGCAGTACTTC.